The 2 T cell receptor beta chains below all came from one sample that was sequenced in a study of shared clonotypes between healthy human individuals. Sequencing used immunoSEQ multiplex PCR; TCRdb keeps in-frame clones, though not all of them. Altogether around 2.1 million clones are present, more than 85% being singletons, with the ten largest covering around 1.7%. The naive CD8 population came from CD45RO-negative cells selected for CCR7, without terminally differentiated effector memory CD45RA+ cells. Specimen: naive CD8+ T cells from PBMCs. Source of these receptors: a man between 18 and 29 years old in good health. Some clones in this sample may be carry-over from other donors' samples.

J is TRBJ1-1 and V is TRBV28; a weak D match, TRBD1 (6 bases). Trimming took off 1 base at V and 4 bases at J, with 10 bases between the two ends. CDR1 is MDHEN and CDR2 is SYDVKM in the germline V gene. The CDR3 totals 14 residues. CDR3 nucleotide sequence: TGTGCCAGCAGTTTATCGGGGGGCATCACTGAAGCTTTCTTT. Its translation is CASSLSGGITEAFF.

The chain combines TRBV2 with TRBJ1-1; no clear D gene. The CDR3 spans 17 residues. Trimming pared 1 base from V and 0 bases from J, leaving 15 bases between. Looked up from germline, CDR1 is SNHLY and CDR2 is FYNNEI. Written as DNA, the CDR3 is TGTGCCAGCAGTGAAGGGCAGTTTATTAAAATGAACACTGAAGCTTTCTTT. Its translation is CASSEGQFIKMNTEAFF.